Sequencing of this T cell receptor beta chain was carried out in a study of shared clonotypes between healthy human individuals. Whole-study context: Researchers assigned three CD4 naive, three CD4 memory, two CD8 naive and one CD8 memory plate to each donor.

The data were produced by immunoSEQ multiplex PCR, yet TCRdb's version contains in-frame clones alone and is incomplete. The repertoire holds about 2.1 million clones, with over 85% as singletons. Trimming took 1 base from V and 0 from J, leaving 10 bases between them. The CDR3 is made up of 16 amino acids. Germline V gives CDR1 MNHEY, CDR2 SMNVEV (reference sequence). Cells designated naive CD8 were CD45RO-negative and were positively selected for CCR7, with terminally differentiated effector memory CD45RA+ cells excluded. Only Caucasian adults living in Nashville, Tennessee served as donors. Concerning this clone: No antigen is known for it.

Broader study findings: Naive subsets typically showed greater estimated richness than memory subsets.

The sample comprised naive CD8+ T cells from PBMCs. The receptor was derived from a man aged 18 to 30 in good health. Some clones in this sample may be carry-over from other donors' samples. The J gene is TRBJ2-1, the V gene TRBV27; tentative D call: TRBD1 (6 bases). CDR3 region: CASSLLGGDSYNEQFF. The DNA for the CDR3 is TGTGCCAGCAGTTTATTAGGGGGAGACTCCTACAATGAGCAGTTCTTC.